This T cell receptor beta chain was observed in a study of tumor and adjacent non-tumor tissue in lung cancer. Study as a whole: The patients, around 11 men and about five women, were about 31 to 76 with stage I to III disease. Each sample yielded around 4.2 million productive TCRbeta reads on average. General observations from the study: Tumor repertoires had a smaller top 100 clone share than normal lung. TCR diversity was significantly greater in tumor than normal lung tissue.

Notes on this clonotype: Antigen: not known.

RNA was extracted from bulk tissue without any cell sorting. This CDR3 comprises 11 residues. Germline values: CDR1 MNHNS, CDR2 SASEGT. The library came from three nested PCR rounds adapted from ARM-PCR protocols. TCRdb re-called the multiplex PCR reads through MiXCR, storing one row per CDR3 protein. The table records tens of thousands of distinct CDR3 sequences, less than 75% of them present only once. The chain couples TRBV6-1 to TRBJ1-5; D uncertain. The sequenced sample consisted of lung tumor tissue. This TCR derives from a man aged 60-69 years with non-small cell lung cancer. The CDR3 coding sequence is TGTGTAAGCCAAAGACGTGAGCCCCAGCATTTT. Its translation is CVSQRREPQHF.